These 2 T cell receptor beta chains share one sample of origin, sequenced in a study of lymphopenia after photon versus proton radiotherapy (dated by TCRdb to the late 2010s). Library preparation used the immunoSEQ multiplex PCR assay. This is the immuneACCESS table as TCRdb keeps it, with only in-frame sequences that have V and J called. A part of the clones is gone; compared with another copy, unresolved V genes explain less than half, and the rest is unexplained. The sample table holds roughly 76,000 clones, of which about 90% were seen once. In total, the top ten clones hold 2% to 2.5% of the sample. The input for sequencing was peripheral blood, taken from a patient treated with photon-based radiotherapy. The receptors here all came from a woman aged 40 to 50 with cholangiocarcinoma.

The CDR3 nucleotides read TGTGCCAGCACCCAAGCTATGAACACTGAAGCTTTCTTT. Protein: CASTQAMNTEAFF. V gene TRBV7-2 combines with J gene TRBJ1-1, with D uncertain. This CDR3 has 13 residues. Trimming stripped 7 bases from V and 0 bases from J, with 9 bases between. Germline CDR1 reads SGHTA; CDR2 reads FQGNSA.

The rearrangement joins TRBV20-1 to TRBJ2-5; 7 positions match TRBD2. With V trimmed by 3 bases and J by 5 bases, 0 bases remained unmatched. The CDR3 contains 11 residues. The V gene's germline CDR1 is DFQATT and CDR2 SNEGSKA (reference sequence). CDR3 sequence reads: CSARRGETQYF. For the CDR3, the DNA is TGCAGTGCTAGGCGGGGGGAGACCCAGTACTTC.